The rows below give T cell receptor beta chains drawn from one sample of a study of CDR3 diversity in severe acne. A single record per CDR3 protein comes from TCRdb applying MiXCR to the PCR reads. This sample has 84,000 or so distinct CDR3 sequences, with around half found just once. Sample: blood. Source of these receptors: a male donor in good health, serving as a control. CDR3s include the opening cysteine and the closing phenylalanine or tryptophan. The D gene is left open where the match is weak. Size is stated for part of the rows, as once, few or many counts, or as a class when the clone is expanded.

abundance,j_gene,v_gene,d_gene,CDR3nt,CDR3aa
NA,TRBJ2-7,TRBV9,NA,TGTGCCAGCAGCCACCCCCGGGGGGGACAGGGCTCCTACGAGCAGTACTTC,CASSHPRGGQGSYEQYF
NA,TRBJ1-2,TRBV24-1,NA,TGTGCCACCAGGGCTGGGGGCGACTATGGCTACACCTTC,CATRAGGDYGYTF
many,TRBJ1-1,TRBV9,TRBD1,TGTGCCAGCGGCCCAAGGGGGCACACTGAAGCTTTCTTT,CASGPRGHTEAFF
NA,TRBJ1-4,TRBV2,NA,TGCGTCAGCGGGTTGACTAATGAAAAACTGTTTTTT,CVSGLTNEKLFF
many,TRBJ2-2,TRBV25-1,TRBD1,TGTGCCAGCAGTGGACCGCCCGGACAGGGGGCCGGGGAGCTGTTTTTT,CASSGPPGQGAGELFF
NA,TRBJ1-2,TRBV7-9,NA,TGTGCCAGCAGCCGGTTCCGGGGTTATGGCTACACCTTC,CASSRFRGYGYTF
NA,TRBJ1-5,TRBV2,NA,TGTGCCAGCAGTGGCGGACAGACTTATAGCAATCAGCCCCAGCATTTT,CASSGGQTYSNQPQHF
few,TRBJ1-6,TRBV2,NA,TGTGCCAGCAGGGGCAGGGCTAATTCACCCCTCCACTTT,CASRGRANSPLHF
many,TRBJ2-1,TRBV19,NA,TGTGCCAGTAGTATTAGGCAGGATCAAGCCAATGAGCAGTTCTTC,CASSIRQDQANEQFF
many,TRBJ1-1,TRBV4-1,NA,TGCGCCAGCAGCCAAGGTGCCGCGGGAGGCCCTGAAGCTTTCTTT,CASSQGAAGGPEAFF
NA,TRBJ2-4,TRBV19,NA,TGTGCCAGTAGTATGCCCGGGGCCAAAAACATTCAGTACTTC,CASSMPGAKNIQYF
few,TRBJ1-1,TRBV19,NA,TGTGCCTGGAGTTACACTGAAGCTTTCTTT,CAWSYTEAFF
NA,TRBJ1-3,TRBV15,TRBD1,TGTGCCACCAGCTACGGGACAGGCTGGGGAAACACCATATATTTT,CATSYGTGWGNTIYF
NA,TRBJ1-1,TRBV3-1,NA,TGTGCCAGCAGCTCCTCCGGGACGATGAACACTGAAGCTTTCTTT,CASSSSGTMNTEAFF
many,TRBJ1-2,TRBV12-3/TRBV12-4,NA,TGTGCCAGCAGTTTGGGCATGCCTTCTGGTGGCTACACCTTC,CASSLGMPSGGYTF
few,TRBJ2-7,TRBV27,NA,TGTGCCAGCAGTTTAGGCGCAGGGGGGCCCTACGAGCAGTACTTC,CASSLGAGGPYEQYF
NA,TRBJ2-1,TRBV20-1,NA,TGCAGTGCTAGCAGGGGGGGAGCTGAGCAGTTCTTC,CSASRGGAEQFF
NA,TRBJ2-2,TRBV10-3,NA,TGTGCCATCCGCAGGGAAACCGGGGAGCTGTTTTTT,CAIRRETGELFF
few,TRBJ1-2,TRBV6-5,NA,TGTGCCAGCAGTCCGGGGGGCTTCGGTGGCTACACCTTC,CASSPGGFGGYTF
NA,TRBJ1-3,TRBV25-1,NA,TGTGCCAGCAGCTCCCCAGGGTCCGGAAACACCATATATTTT,CASSSPGSGNTIYF
NA,TRBJ2-7,TRBV19,NA,TGTGCCAGTAGCCCACGGAGGGTCGGGGACCACGAGCAGTACTTC,CASSPRRVGDHEQYF
few,TRBJ2-3,TRBV2,NA,TGTGCCAGCCGACCATGGGGGAGTAACACAGATACGCAGTATTTT,CASRPWGSNTDTQYF
few,TRBJ1-3,TRBV5-5,NA,TGTGCCAGCAGCACGTCCATCACCATATATTTT,CASSTSITIYF
few,TRBJ1-2,TRBV28,NA,TGTGCCAGCAAACCAATTCCCAAATGGGAGAACTATGGCTACACCTTC,CASKPIPKWENYGYTF
few,TRBJ1-2,TRBV29-1,TRBD1,TGCAGCGTTGACAGGGACAGGGGGCAGGGCTACACCTTC,CSVDRDRGQGYTF
many,TRBJ2-5,TRBV25-1,NA,TGTGCCAGCAGTGGGCCGGTTGAGACCCAGTACTTC,CASSGPVETQYF
many,TRBJ2-7,TRBV30,NA,TGTGCCTGGTCTTCAGACTACGAGCAGTACTTC,CAWSSDYEQYF
NA,TRBJ1-6,TRBV7-4,TRBD1,TGTGCCAGCAGCTTGATCGGGACAGGGAATTCACCCCTCCACTTT,CASSLIGTGNSPLHF
NA,TRBJ2-7,TRBV6-5,NA,TGTGCCAGCAGTTACTCGACCAGCGTGACCGACGTCGCTGGCTACGAGCAGTACTTC,CASSYSTSVTDVAGYEQYF
NA,TRBJ2-5,TRBV12-3/TRBV12-4,NA,TGTGCCAGCAGTTTGCTGGGACGAGAGACCCAGTACTTC,CASSLLGRETQYF
many,TRBJ1-2,TRBV24-1,NA,TGTGCCACACAGGGTCAGGACTATGGCTACACCTTC,CATQGQDYGYTF
many,TRBJ1-2,TRBV6-5,NA,TGTGCCAGCAGCCCGCAGGGGTATGGCTACACCTTC,CASSPQGYGYTF
NA,TRBJ2-3,TRBV20-1,TRBD2,TGCAGTGCTAGGGGAACACTAGCGGGAGGGTCAGATACGCAGTATTTT,CSARGTLAGGSDTQYF
NA,TRBJ2-7,TRBV25-1,NA,TGTGCCAGCAGCCGCCCCCCAGGGGCCGAGCAGTACTTC,CASSRPPGAEQYF
NA,TRBJ1-2,TRBV19,TRBD1,TGTGCCAGTAGTGCTGACAGGGACAACTATGGCTACGCCTTC,CASSADRDNYGYAF
NA,TRBJ1-4,TRBV6-1,NA,TGTGCCAGCAGTGGGACTCGCGGGGAGTACGAAAAACTGTTTTTT,CASSGTRGEYEKLFF
many,TRBJ1-1,TRBV7-9,NA,TGTGCCAGCAGCCACGCTTCGCAGGGTTCATCGGGCACTGAAGCTTTCTTT,CASSHASQGSSGTEAFF
NA,TRBJ1-1,TRBV6-6,TRBD1,TGTGCCAGCAGTGAAGGGGACAGGGGCCGCACTGAAGCTTTCTTT,CASSEGDRGRTEAFF
many,TRBJ2-5,TRBV19,NA,TGTGCCAGTAGTCTCAATTCGGACAGTTGGTTCCAGTACTTC,CASSLNSDSWFQYF
many,TRBJ1-1,TRBV9,NA,TGTGCCAGCAGCGTAGCCCAGGGGCCCACTGAAGCTTTCTTT,CASSVAQGPTEAFF
NA,TRBJ2-7,TRBV7-8,NA,TGTGCCAGCAGCTTAGGTTGGCAGGCCTACGAGCAGTACTTC,CASSLGWQAYEQYF